This T cell receptor beta chain was sequenced during a study of blood T cell repertoires in COVID-19. Looking at the study overall: The United States, Italy and Spain were the sources of the acute and convalescent COVID-19 samples. T cells, B-cell-depleted T cells, or PBMCs provided the cDNA or gDNA that served as material.

In the original analysis: How many nucleated cells were present was estimated from reference gene primer amplification. The protocol was immunoSEQ multiplex PCR, while the TCRdb copy is restricted to in-frame clones and leaves out a portion. V and J calls and clone size follow that table, whereas D and trimming were derived from the DNA. This table has 250,000 or so clones, 87% appearing once. In germline, CDR1 is KGHSH, CDR2 LQKENI. With 2 bases removed from V and 11 bases from J, the gap between germline ends came to 12 bases. CDR3 length equals 12 residues. Participants' reported clinical history set cohort assignment.

The chain carries TRBV18 and TRBJ1-2; maybe TRBD1 (5 bases). Sequencing was carried out using PBMCs or T cells enriched from blood (not recorded which). This receptor was identified in a woman in her twenties or thirties with acute COVID-19. The CDR3 sequence: CASSPTVRAYTF. CDR3 nucleotides: TGTGCCAGCTCACCAACCGTCAGGGCTTACACCTTC.